The 11 T cell receptor beta chains below all came from one sample that was sequenced in a study of Ad26.COV2.S vaccination and SARS-CoV-2 variants. Regarding treatment: some 19 received Ad26.COV2.S at low or high dose, single or two shots; roughly 5 received placebo; per-sample allocation not given. Vaccine and placebo recipients were sampled on day 63 after the first injection. Profiling relied on immunoSEQ multiplex PCR, and the TCRdb table lists in-frame clones only, not all of them. The sample contains about 390,000 clones, over 80% of which appear only once. The sample in question was peripheral blood, obtained in a trial of Ad26.COV2.S vaccine versus placebo. These receptor sequences come from a person between 18 and 60 years old who received the Ad26.COV2.S COVID-19 vaccine or a placebo.

This chain links TRBV7-9 with TRBJ2-5; unclear D gene. This CDR3 spans 14 amino acids. Germline-derived CDR1 and CDR2 are SEHNR and FQNEAQ (reference sequence). Trimming pared 1 base from V and 3 bases from J, leaving 9 bases between. The CDR3 loop reads CASSLVDAEETQYF. CDR3 bases: TGTGCCAGCAGCTTAGTGGACGCCGAAGAGACCCAGTACTTC.

Of note for this clone: In the same sample, other DNA sequences code for this CDR3. The chain carries TRBV18 and TRBJ1-3; D not resolved. The CDR3 is 14 amino acids. V lost 1 base to trimming and J lost 4 bases, with 8 bases between them. The germline CDR1 and CDR2 sequences are KGHSH and LQKENI. The CDR3, as DNA: TGTGCCAGCTCACCACAGGGTTCGGGAAACACCATATATTTT. Translation: CASSPQGSGNTIYF.

The CDR3 here is CATSRASEQETQYF. The DNA for the CDR3 is TGTGCCACCAGCAGAGCGTCAGAACAAGAGACCCAGTACTTC. V and J are TRBV15 and TRBJ2-5; the D is unclear. V was trimmed by 1 base and J by 2 bases, leaving 8 bases between them. Germline-derived CDR1 and CDR2 are LNHNV and YYDKDF (reference sequence). The CDR3 contains 14 residues.

The CDR3 DNA is TGTGCCAGCAGCGGTCGGACAGGGGAGCCTAACTATGGCTACACCTTC. Amino acid sequence: CASSGRTGEPNYGYTF. The chain carries TRBV11-2 and TRBJ1-2, with 9 bases lining up with TRBD1. The CDR3 length is 16 residues. J lost 0 bases, V lost 5 bases, and 7 bases had no gene match. In germline, CDR1 is SGHAT, CDR2 FQNNGV.

This clone was observed a handful of times. This chain connects TRBV7-9 to TRBJ1-3; D is undetermined. The CDR3 is 13 residues long. Germline CDR1 and CDR2: SEHNR and FQNEAQ (reference sequence). Deletions cut 7 bases from V and 1 base from J, with 8 bases between. In nucleotides, the CDR3 is TGTGCCAGCACAGGACTATCTGGAAACACCATATATTTT. This gives the protein CASTGLSGNTIYF.

The chain is built from TRBV7-9 and TRBJ2-7, with D possibly being TRBD1 (6 bases). This CDR3 is built from 13 residues. CDR1 is SEHNR, CDR2 FQNEAQ, per germline (reference sequence). Trimming shortened V by 5 bases and J by 8 bases, and 16 bases separated the two germline ends. Here the CDR3 DNA reads TGTGCCAGCAGCCTAAAATCAGGGGATCAGCAGTACTTC. Its protein product is CASSLKSGDQQYF.

In DNA form, the CDR3 reads TGTGCCAGCAGGGAGATAGGACAGAATAATTCACCCCTCCACTTT. Protein: CASREIGQNNSPLHF. This chain links TRBV6-5 with TRBJ1-6; D might be TRBD1 (6 bases). The CDR3 length is 15 residues. V shed 6 bases and J shed 5 bases, with 14 bases lying between them. Per germline, CDR1 MNHEY and CDR2 SVGAGI.

This chain links TRBV3-1 (or the pseudogene TRBV3-2) with TRBJ1-5; 7 positions match TRBD1. CDR3 length equals 13 residues. The trim removed 5 bases at V and 7 bases at J, leaving 5 bases unmatched. Germline CDR1 LGHDT, CDR2 YNNKEL (reference sequence). This CDR3 reads CASSERTGQPQHF. CDR3 nucleotides: TGTGCCAGCAGCGAGAGGACAGGCCAGCCCCAGCATTTT.

J is TRBJ2-1 and V is TRBV6-5; 7 nucleotides agree with TRBD2. Germline V lookup: CDR1 MNHEY, CDR2 SVGAGI. This CDR3 contains 15 residues. Unmatched junction bases numbered 11, after V lost 0 bases and J lost 12 bases. The CDR3 nucleotides read TGTGCCAGCAGTTACTCGTTTGGCGGGGGTGAAGGGCAGTTCTTC. Translated, it gives CASSYSFGGGEGQFF.

The rearrangement joins TRBV15 to TRBJ1-5; D is unresolved. With 3 bases removed from V and 3 bases from J, the gap between germline ends came to 15 bases. Germline CDR1 and CDR2: LNHNV and YYDKDF (reference sequence). The CDR3 length is 16 residues. CDR3 loop: CATSRVLDGYNQPQHF. The CDR3, as DNA: TGTGCCACCAGCAGGGTATTGGACGGGTACAATCAGCCCCAGCATTTT.

The J gene is TRBJ1-1, the V gene TRBV5-1; D not certain. The CDR3 has 12 amino acids. Per germline, CDR1 SGHRS and CDR2 YFSETQ. With 5 bases removed from V and 3 bases from J, the gap between germline ends came to 8 bases. Written as DNA, the CDR3 is TGCGCCAGCAGGGCAGTGGACACTGAAGCTTTCTTT. The encoded protein is CASRAVDTEAFF.